One sample yielded the 15 T cell receptor beta chains listed below, sequenced in a study of shared clonotypes between healthy human individuals. Some clones are missing from TCRdb's copy, which holds only in-frame ones; the method was immunoSEQ multiplex PCR. The data contain fewer than 2.5 million clones, over 85% of them singletons. The material sequenced was naive CD4+ T cells from PBMCs. Subset noted: CD45RA+ positively selected. Receptors were obtained from a man younger than 35 in good health. Some clones in this sample may be carry-over from other donors' samples.

Of note for this clone: The identical CDR3 is also encoded by other nucleotide sequences in the sample. The rearrangement uses TRBV19 and TRBJ2-3; TRBD2 might be the D (6 bases). Germline lookup yields CDR1 LNHDA and CDR2 SQIVND (reference sequence). The CDR3 length is 14 residues. The V gene lost 7 bases and the J gene lost 0 bases, with 11 bases spanning the gap. DNA for the CDR3: TGTGCCAGTATTCCCAGCGGGAGCACAGATACGCAGTATTTT. It translates to CASIPSGSTDTQYF.

Concerning this clone: In the same sample, other DNA sequences code for this CDR3. The chain employs TRBV19 and TRBJ2-7; D is perhaps TRBD1 (6 bases). Per germline, CDR1 LNHDA and CDR2 SQIVND (reference sequence). Trimming took off 5 bases at V and 2 bases at J, with 10 bases between the two ends. The CDR3 has 13 amino acids. For the CDR3, the DNA is TGTGCCAGTAGTCGGCAGGGGCCCTACGAGCAGTACTTC. Translating gives CASSRQGPYEQYF.

V and J are TRBV2 and TRBJ1-1; TRBD1 matches 7 bases. Germline loops: CDR1 SNHLY, CDR2 FYNNEI. This CDR3 has 15 residues. J lost 0 bases, V lost 6 bases, and 7 bases had no gene match. The CDR3 protein is CASRLDRFVNTEAFF. The DNA for the CDR3 is TGTGCCAGCAGGCTGGACAGGTTCGTGAACACTGAAGCTTTCTTT.

The J gene is TRBJ1-2, the V gene TRBV14; D gene ambiguous. Germline values: CDR1 SGHDN, CDR2 FVKESK. The length of the CDR3 is 16 residues. V gave up 1 base and J gave up 4 bases, with 16 bases separating them. This CDR3 is CASSQVTGRRSYGYTF. DNA for the CDR3: TGTGCCAGCAGCCAAGTGACCGGGAGGCGGAGCTATGGCTACACCTTC. Together with reference TRBV14 and TRBJ1-2, the CDR3 gives the full variable domain: EAGVTQFPSHSVIEKGQTVTLRCDPISGHDNLYWYRRVMGKEIKFLLHFVKESKQDESGMPNNRFLAERTGGTYSTLKVQPAELEDSGVYFCASSQVTGRRSYGYTFGSGTRLTVV.

The chain combines TRBV28 with TRBJ1-2; 8 bases agree with TRBD1. This CDR3 contains 15 residues. V shed 2 bases and J 5 bases; nucleotides not matched to a gene: 7. The germline gives CDR1 MDHEN, CDR2 SYDVKM. CDR3 nucleotides: TGTGCCAGCAGTTTAATGACAGGGGTGACGTATGGCTACACCTTC. Protein sequence: CASSLMTGVTYGYTF.

The J gene is TRBJ1-2, the V gene TRBV7-2; possibly TRBD1 for D (5 bases). The CDR3 loop spans 14 amino acids. CDR1 and CDR2 (germline): SGHTA, FQGNSA. Trimming stripped 5 bases from V and 7 bases from J, with 17 bases between. This CDR3 is CASSRAGAGIGYTF. The CDR3 nucleotides read TGTGCCAGCAGCCGAGCGGGTGCAGGGATTGGCTACACCTTC.

This clone is a singleton in its sample. This chain uses TRBV30 with TRBJ2-5; 9 bases fit TRBD1. The CDR3 contains 14 residues. V shed 2 bases and J 4 bases; nucleotides not matched to a gene: 5. The germline V gene encodes CDR1 GTSNPN and CDR2 SVGIG (reference sequence). CDR3 sequence reads: CAWSTTGGSETQYF. The CDR3 DNA sequence: TGTGCCTGGAGTACAACAGGGGGCTCAGAGACCCAGTACTTC.

The genes are TRBV21-1 and TRBJ2-6; the D segment call TRBD2 is taken from the table without a DNA check. TRBV21-1 is termed a pseudogene. The CDR3 has 13 amino acids. The CDR3 DNA sequence: TGTGCCAGCATATGCTCTGGGGCCAACGTCCTGACTTTC. This encodes CASICSGANVLTF.

CDR3 nucleotides: TGTGCCACCGGTTACCAGGGGAATGAGCAGTTCTTC. Amino acids: CATGYQGNEQFF. The genes are TRBV15 and TRBJ2-1, with D tentatively TRBD1 (6 bases). In germline, CDR1 is LNHNV, CDR2 YYDKDF (reference sequence). Deletions cut 8 bases from V and 7 bases from J, with 12 bases between. CDR3 length: 12 residues.

This clone was seen more than once but under ten times. Here the CDR3 DNA reads TGTGCCATCAGGACAAACGGAAGGACAGGGATGAACACTGAAGCTTTCTTT. Protein sequence: CAIRTNGRTGMNTEAFF. The chain couples TRBV10-3 to TRBJ1-1, with 8 bases that match TRBD1. The germline gives CDR1 ENHRY, CDR2 SYGVKD. The V gene end was trimmed by 6 bases and the J gene end by 0 bases; junction bases not matched to a gene: 12. There are 17 residues in the CDR3.

The rearrangement uses TRBV6-5 and TRBJ2-3; 12 positions match TRBD1. The CDR3 is made up of 15 amino acids. Germline loops: CDR1 MNHEY, CDR2 SVGAGI. The V segment lost 6 bases and the J segment 5 bases; nucleotides outside the gene matches: 6. CDR3 region: CASRGTGGSKDTQYF. The CDR3 region has the DNA TGTGCCAGCAGGGGGACAGGGGGCTCGAAAGATACGCAGTATTTT.

The chain has TRBV5-1 and TRBJ2-7, with 12 nucleotides matching TRBD1. The ends lost 0 bases at V and 7 bases at J; junction bases unmatched: 2. From germline, CDR1 is SGHRS and CDR2 YFSETQ. This CDR3 comprises 14 residues. CDR3 in amino acids: CASSLEGQGAEQYF. CDR3 sequence (DNA): TGCGCCAGCAGCTTGGAGGGACAGGGGGCGGAGCAGTACTTC.

The rearrangement joins TRBV9 to TRBJ2-3; TRBD2 matches 8 bases. J lost 0 bases, V lost 2 bases, and 5 bases had no gene match. Germline CDR1 is SGDLS and CDR2 is YYNGEE. This CDR3 has 16 amino acids. The CDR3 bases are TGTGCCAGCAGCGTCGCCTCTAGCGGGAGCACAGATACGCAGTATTTT. This translates into CASSVASSGSTDTQYF.

The chain uses TRBV5-6 and TRBJ2-4; D possibly corresponds to TRBD1 (6 bases). V was pared by 1 base and J by 4 bases, with 15 bases between. The length of the CDR3 is 16 residues. Germline assignment: CDR1 SGHDT and CDR2 YYEEEE. This CDR3 reads CASSLSRTATKNIQYF. The CDR3 DNA reads TGTGCCAGCAGCTTGTCCAGGACAGCCACGAAAAACATTCAGTACTTC.

J is TRBJ1-1 and V is TRBV6-1; TRBD1 is a possible D gene (6 bases). The CDR3 consists of 12 residues. Germline V gives CDR1 MNHNS, CDR2 SASEGT. V was shortened by 8 bases and J by 5 bases, with 12 bases between the two germline ends. The CDR3 here is CASLGGRTEAFF. In nucleotides, the CDR3 is TGTGCCAGCCTAGGGGGGCGGACTGAAGCTTTCTTT.